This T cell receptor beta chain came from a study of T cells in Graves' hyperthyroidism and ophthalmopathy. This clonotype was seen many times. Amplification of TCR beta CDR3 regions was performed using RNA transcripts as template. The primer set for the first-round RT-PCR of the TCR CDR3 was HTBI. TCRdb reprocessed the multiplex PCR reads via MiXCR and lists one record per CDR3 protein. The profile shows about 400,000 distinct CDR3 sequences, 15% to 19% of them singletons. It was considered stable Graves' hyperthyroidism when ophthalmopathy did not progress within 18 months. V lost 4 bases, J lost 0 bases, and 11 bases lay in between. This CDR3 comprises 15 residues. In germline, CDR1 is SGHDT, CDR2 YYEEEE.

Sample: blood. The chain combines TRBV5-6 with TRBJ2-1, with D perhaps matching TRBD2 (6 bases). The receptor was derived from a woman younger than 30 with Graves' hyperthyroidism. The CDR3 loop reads CASSPGLLSYNEQFF. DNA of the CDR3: TGTGCCAGCAGCCCGGGACTCCTCTCCTACAATGAGCAGTTCTTC.